Each of the 23 T cell receptor beta chains below was sequenced from the same sample in a study of PD-1 blockade in classical Hodgkin lymphoma. TCRdb's table, derived via immunoSEQ multiplex PCR, lists solely in-frame clones and lacks some. The sample carries tens of thousands of clones, around 86% recorded once. Brentuximab vedotin exposure varied, and every patient relapsed after autologous stem cell transplantation. The input for sequencing was peripheral blood mononuclear cells (PBMCs), taken at baseline. These receptors originate from a human donor with classical Hodgkin lymphoma.

V and J are TRBV19 and TRBJ1-2; weak D call: TRBD1 (5 bases). The V end lost 7 bases, the J end lost 2 bases, and 14 bases lay between the germline ends. This CDR3 contains 14 residues. Germline CDR1 reads LNHDA; CDR2 reads SQIVND (reference sequence). CDR3: CASNTPGANYGYTF. CDR3 sequence (DNA): TGTGCCAGTAACACTCCTGGGGCAAACTATGGCTACACCTTC.

J is TRBJ1-2 and V is TRBV7-2; TRBD1 matches at 11 bases. Per the germline V gene, CDR1 is SGHTA and CDR2 is FQGNSA. The CDR3 is 15 residues long. Germline trimming cut 5 bases from V and 4 bases from J; bases unmatched to any gene: 6. Here the CDR3 reads CASSPRTGGAYGYTF. In DNA, the CDR3 is TGTGCCAGCAGCCCCAGGACAGGGGGCGCCTATGGCTACACCTTC.

The chain has TRBV6-1 and TRBJ2-3; TRBD2 matches 13 bases. There are 17 residues in the CDR3. The junction had 8 bases not matched to a gene; V was cut back by 3 bases and J by 5 bases. The germline gives CDR1 MNHNS, CDR2 SASEGT. This CDR3 reads CASSDLTSGGAQDTQYF. Written as DNA, the CDR3 is TGTGCCAGCAGTGACTTAACTAGCGGGGGGGCTCAAGATACGCAGTATTTT.

The chain links TRBV7-8 to TRBJ1-2, with D uncertain. Between the trimmed V and J ends, which lost 2 bases and 8 bases, there was a span of 12 bases. The germline V gene has CDR1 SGHVS and CDR2 FQNEAQ. CDR3 length equals 13 residues. As DNA, the CDR3 is TGTGCCAGCAGCTTATCCCATACGAGCGGCTACACCTTC. Protein: CASSLSHTSGYTF.

V usage is TRBV5-1 and J usage is TRBJ2-3; D call uncertain. The CDR3 consists of 12 residues. Germline CDR1 and CDR2: SGHRS and YFSETQ. The ends were cut back, 2 bases at V and 2 bases at J, with 3 bases in the middle. The CDR3 loop is CASSLVTDTQYF. Written as DNA, the CDR3 is TGCGCCAGCAGCTTAGTCACAGATACGCAGTATTTT.

This clone has only one observation. The chain recombines TRBV10-3 with TRBJ1-2; no reliable D call. This CDR3 comprises 17 residues. CDR1 and CDR2 from the germline V gene are ENHRY and SYGVKD. V lost 0 bases and J lost 4, with 18 bases in between. The CDR3 sequence is CAISESALDREVYGYTF. The CDR3 region has the DNA TGTGCCATCAGTGAGTCGGCCCTCGATCGGGAGGTCTATGGCTACACCTTC.

This rearrangement joins TRBV5-1 to TRBJ2-1; 14 bases agree with TRBD2. Germline CDR1 SGHRS, CDR2 YFSETQ. This CDR3 contains 16 residues. Germline trimming cut 4 bases from V and 7 bases from J; bases unmatched to any gene: 7. CDR3 nucleotide sequence: TGCGCCAGCAGCCCGACTAGCGGGGGGGCCGGGAATGAGCAGTTCTTC. Protein sequence: CASSPTSGGAGNEQFF.

The chain joins TRBV11-1 to TRBJ2-2; D is unclear. Germline-derived CDR1 and CDR2 are SGHAT and FQDESV (reference sequence). Trimming took off 6 bases at V and 0 bases at J, with 8 bases between the two ends. The CDR3 covers 14 residues. The CDR3 nucleotides read TGTGCCAGCAGTTGGCAGTCGAACACCGGGGAGCTGTTTTTT. It yields the protein CASSWQSNTGELFF. Supplemented by reference TRBV11-1 and TRBJ2-2, the full variable domain reads EAEVAQSPRYKITEKSQAVAFWCDPISGHATLYWYRQILGQGPELLVQFQDESVVDDSQLPKDRFSAERLKGVDSTLKIQPAELGDSAMYLCASSWQSNTGELFFGEGSRLTVL.

This clone was detected a few times. The rearrangement joins TRBV7-2 to TRBJ1-2; D ambiguous. CDR1 SGHTA and CDR2 FQGNSA come from the germline V gene. V lost 5 bases, J lost 6 bases, and 13 bases lay in between. The CDR3 runs to 13 residues. The CDR3 nucleotides are TGTGCCAGCAGCAGGCGAGGGAGTCATGGCTACACCTTC. Residues: CASSRRGSHGYTF.

The V gene is TRBV2, the J gene TRBJ1-2; tentative D call: TRBD1 (6 bases). The CDR3 extends over 13 amino acids. Germline CDR1 reads SNHLY; CDR2 reads FYNNEI. Trimming cost V 6 bases and J 3 bases, with 11 bases left between them. The CDR3 region has the DNA TGTGCCAGCAGAGAACAGGGTCACTATGGCTACACCTTC. Residues: CASREQGHYGYTF.

This chain joins TRBV5-1 and TRBJ2-7; the D gene is possibly TRBD2 (6 bases). The V end was cut by 5 bases, the J end by 2 bases, with 17 bases between. The CDR3 is made up of 15 amino acids. CDR1 and CDR2 (germline): SGHRS, YFSETQ. The CDR3: CASSPATAGPYEQYF. Here the CDR3 DNA reads TGCGCCAGCAGTCCTGCGACCGCGGGGCCCTACGAGCAGTACTTC.

V and J are TRBV5-1 and TRBJ1-2; possibly TRBD1 for D (5 bases). Germline assignment: CDR1 SGHRS and CDR2 YFSETQ. This CDR3 has 13 residues. V lost 3 bases and J lost 3, with 9 bases in between. This CDR3 is CASSSAGDYGYTF. The CDR3 nucleotides read TGCGCCAGCAGCTCGGCGGGGGACTATGGCTACACCTTC. Full variable domain (rest looked up from reference TRBV5-1 and TRBJ1-2): KAGVTQTPRYLIKTRGQQVTLSCSPISGHRSVSWYQQTPGQGLQFLFEYFSETQRNKGNFPGRFSGRQFSNSRSEMNVSTLELGDSALYLCASSSAGDYGYTFGSGTRLTVV.

V usage is TRBV29-1 and J usage is TRBJ1-2; D is unclear. Trimming cost V 2 bases and J 8 bases, with 18 bases left between them. There are 14 residues in the CDR3. Germline loops: CDR1 SQVTM, CDR2 ANQGSEA. The DNA for the CDR3 is TGCAGCGTTGAAAGCCGGGATTATGGGGAGGGCTACACCTTC. Amino acids: CSVESRDYGEGYTF. Drawing the rest from reference TRBV29-1 and TRBJ1-2, the complete variable domain is SAVISQKPSRDICQRGTSLTIQCQVDSQVTMMFWYRQQPGQSLTLIATANQGSEATYESGFVIDKFPISRPNLTFSTLTVSNMSPEDSSIYLCSVESRDYGEGYTFGSGTRLTVV.

The chain employs TRBV11-2 and TRBJ2-7, with a possible D match to TRBD1 (6 bases). V was pared by 6 bases and J by 0 bases, with 9 bases between. This CDR3 has 13 residues. CDR1 and CDR2 from the germline V gene are SGHAT and FQNNGV. The CDR3 spells CASSRQDSYEQYF. In DNA form, the CDR3 reads TGTGCCAGCAGTCGACAGGACTCCTACGAGCAGTACTTC.

This clone was detected once. This chain connects TRBV5-1 to TRBJ2-5; 9 bases match TRBD1. Germline V gene data show CDR1 as SGHRS and CDR2 as YFSETQ. The CDR3 totals 15 residues. The junction had 11 bases not matched to a gene; V was cut back by 2 bases and J by 9 bases. This CDR3 reads CASSFTGGPSSPQYF. The CDR3, as DNA: TGCGCCAGCAGCTTCACAGGGGGCCCAAGCTCGCCCCAGTACTTC.

In its sample, this clone was seen a few times. The rearrangement joins TRBV6-6 to TRBJ1-5, with D unclear. Trimming stripped 6 bases from V and 3 bases from J, with 12 bases between. The CDR3 has 14 amino acids. Germline-derived CDR1 and CDR2 are MNHNY and SVGAGI (reference sequence). CDR3 sequence reads: CASRGSGSNQPQHF. The CDR3 bases are TGTGCCAGCAGGGGCAGCGGGTCCAATCAGCCCCAGCATTTT.

The rearrangement uses TRBV4-2 and TRBJ2-3; 11 bases line up with TRBD2. Germline V lookup: CDR1 LGHNA, CDR2 YNFKEQ. This CDR3 region has 16 residues. Trimming cost V 0 bases and J 4 bases; bases outside gene matches: 3. This CDR3 reads CASSQDRLAGPDTQYF. The CDR3 region has the DNA TGTGCCAGCAGCCAAGATCGACTAGCGGGGCCAGATACGCAGTATTTT.

This clone was recorded once. V usage is TRBV18 and J usage is TRBJ1-2; 8 bases are shared with TRBD1. The V and J ends lost 0 bases and 0 bases, in that order; junction bases with no gene match: 6. This CDR3 has 17 residues. In germline, CDR1 is KGHSH, CDR2 LQKENI. In DNA form, the CDR3 reads TGTGCCAGCTCACCACCGGCAGGGGGCGTAACTAACTATGGCTACACCTTC. It yields the protein CASSPPAGGVTNYGYTF.

The chain uses TRBV5-1 and TRBJ2-2; TRBD1 or TRBD2 may be the D gene (5 bases each). The length of the CDR3 is 13 residues. Germline V gives CDR1 SGHRS, CDR2 YFSETQ. V lost 4 bases and J 7 bases, leaving 11 bases between the germline ends. The CDR3: CASSRDVGGELFF. The CDR3 DNA follows: TGCGCCAGCAGCAGGGACGTGGGCGGGGAGCTGTTTTTT.

This clone was seen more than once but under ten times. The rearrangement joins TRBV6-6 to TRBJ2-3, with D perhaps matching TRBD1 (6 bases). Germline V gives CDR1 MNHNY, CDR2 SVGAGI (reference sequence). Trimming pared 7 bases from V and 5 bases from J, leaving 19 bases between. CDR3 length equals 15 residues. CDR3 region: CASKRETGGRDTQYF. CDR3 DNA: TGTGCCAGCAAAAGGGAGACAGGCGGACGAGATACGCAGTATTTT.

The rearrangement joins TRBV30 to TRBJ2-5; no clear D gene. Looked up from germline, CDR1 is GTSNPN and CDR2 is SVGIG (reference sequence). This CDR3 comprises 11 residues. Trimming stripped 2 bases from V and 4 bases from J, with 5 bases between. The CDR3 nucleotides read TGTGCCTGGAGTCCTCGAGAGACCCAGTACTTC. Protein product: CAWSPRETQYF.

The chain combines TRBV5-1 with TRBJ1-4; the D gene is possibly TRBD1 (5 bases). The CDR3 contains 15 residues. V shed 0 bases and J shed 5 bases, with 11 bases lying between them. Germline values: CDR1 SGHRS, CDR2 YFSETQ. CDR3 loop: CASSLAGTQNEKLFF. The DNA of the CDR3 is TGCGCCAGCAGCTTGGCCGGGACGCAAAATGAAAAACTGTTTTTT.

The chain joins TRBV9 to TRBJ1-2; TRBD1 might be the D (5 bases). The germline V gene has CDR1 SGDLS and CDR2 YYNGEE. This CDR3 has 12 residues. V was shortened by 4 bases and J by 8 bases, with 12 bases between the two germline ends. CDR3 DNA sequence: TGTGCCAGCAGCCGTGGGGCAGACGGCTACACCTTC. Its translation: CASSRGADGYTF.